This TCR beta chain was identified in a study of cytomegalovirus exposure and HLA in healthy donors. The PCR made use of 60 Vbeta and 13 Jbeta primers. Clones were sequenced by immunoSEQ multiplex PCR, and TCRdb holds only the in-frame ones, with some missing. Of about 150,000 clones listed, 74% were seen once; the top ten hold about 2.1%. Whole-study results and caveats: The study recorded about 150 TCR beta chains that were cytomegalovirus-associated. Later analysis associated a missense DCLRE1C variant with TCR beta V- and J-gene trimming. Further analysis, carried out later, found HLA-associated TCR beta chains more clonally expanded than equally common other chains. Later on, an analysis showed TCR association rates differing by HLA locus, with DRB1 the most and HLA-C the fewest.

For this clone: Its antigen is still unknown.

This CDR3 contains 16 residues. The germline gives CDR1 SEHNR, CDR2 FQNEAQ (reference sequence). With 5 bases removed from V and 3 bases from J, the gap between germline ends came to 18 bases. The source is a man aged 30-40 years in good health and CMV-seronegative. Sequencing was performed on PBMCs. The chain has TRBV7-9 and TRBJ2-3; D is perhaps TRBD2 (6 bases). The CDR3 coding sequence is TGTGCCAGCAGCAGACTTGGGGACTGGCTTACAGATACGCAGTATTTT. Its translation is CASSRLGDWLTDTQYF.